The source of this T cell receptor (beta chain) is a study of T-cell reconstitution after alpha-beta-depleted transplantation in children. This clonotype was counted only a few times. Its specificity is not known. J gave up 5 bases and V 4 bases, and 6 bases lay outside the gene matches. CDR3 length equals 14 residues. Germline V CDR1 and CDR2: KGHDR, SFDVKD. The TCRbeta library incorporated unique molecular identifiers. TCRdb redid the calling of the PCR reads with MiXCR, one entry per CDR3 protein. The sample shows 530,000 or so distinct CDR3 sequences, more than 20% of them seen only once. Whole-study results and caveats: Among T cells one year after transplant, newly produced cells accounted for most counts and diversity.

The rearrangement links TRBV24-1 to TRBJ2-5; 7 bases map to TRBD1. The clonotype was recovered from a boy in the first two years of life with Wiskott-Aldrich syndrome, due to receive a stem cell transplant. Here the sequenced sample was PBMCs, taken before TCRalphabeta/CD19-depleted stem cell transplant. In nucleotides, the CDR3 is TGTGCCACCAGTGACCACAGGGGAGAGGAGACCCAGTACTTC. It specifies CATSDHRGEETQYF.